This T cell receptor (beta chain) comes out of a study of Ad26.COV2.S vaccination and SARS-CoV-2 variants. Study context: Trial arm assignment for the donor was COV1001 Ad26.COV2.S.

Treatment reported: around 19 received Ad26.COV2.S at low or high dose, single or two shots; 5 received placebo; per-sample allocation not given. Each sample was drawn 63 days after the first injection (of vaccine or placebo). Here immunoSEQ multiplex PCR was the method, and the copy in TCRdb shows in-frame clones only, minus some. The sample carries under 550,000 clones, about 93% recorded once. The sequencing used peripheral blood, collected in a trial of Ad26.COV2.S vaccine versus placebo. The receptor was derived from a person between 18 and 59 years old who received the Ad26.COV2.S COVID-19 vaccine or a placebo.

Here the CDR3 reads CASSLASGRNNEQFF. The CDR3 DNA sequence: TGCGCCAGCAGCCTAGCTAGCGGGAGAAACAATGAGCAGTTCTTC. The chain links TRBV5-1 to TRBJ2-1, with 10 positions matching TRBD2. The junction had 6 bases not matched to a gene; V was cut back by 4 bases and J by 5 bases. Germline loops: CDR1 SGHRS, CDR2 YFSETQ. The CDR3 runs to 15 residues.